The subject of this entry is one T cell receptor (beta chain). At one of its ends the junction is not consistent with the germline gene, which may arise from a read error. Measured with immunoSEQ multiplex PCR; TCRdb has only the in-frame clones, and not every one. The table lists around 68,000 clones, 86% of them singletons. Documented time point: after neoadjuvant nivolumab, at surgical resection. The record originates from a study of neoadjuvant anti-PD-1 for oral cavity cancer. CDR1 SSHAT and CDR2 FNYEAQ come from the germline V gene (reference sequence). There are 14 residues in the CDR3. The chain couples TRBV7-7 to TRBJ2-1; TRBD2 matches 11 bases. This receptor was taken from a person between 40 and 85 years old with oral cavity squamous cell carcinoma. The specimen comprised PBMCs, sampled after nivolumab (anti-PD-1) treatment. CDR3 bases: TGTGCTAGCAGCCCGGGACTAGCGGCGAATGAGCAGTTCTTC. The encoded protein is CASSPGLAANEQFF.